This passage covers 5 T cell receptor beta chains from one sample sequenced in a study of post-analysis software for immune sequencing data. Built from TCR beta cDNA, the libraries had unique molecular identifiers in them. TCRdb re-called the PCR reads through MiXCR, storing one row per CDR3 protein. The sample carries about 820,000 distinct CDR3 sequences, around 50% recorded once. Overall study findings and caveats: Roughly five TRBV segments, including TRBV5-6, TRBV5-1 and TRBV20-1, were more frequent in patients than controls.

Their recognized antigens are unknown. What was sequenced was blood. These receptor sequences come from a girl aged 10 to 17 with multiple sclerosis.

This chain connects TRBV4-1 to TRBJ1-3, with D perhaps matching TRBD1 (5 bases). CDR1 and CDR2 from the germline V gene are MGHRA and YSYEKL. CDR3 size: 14 residues. V dropped 0 bases and J dropped 8 bases, with 11 bases sitting between them. CDR3 DNA: TGCGCCAGCAGCCAAGATGACAGCAGCTACACCATATATTTT. Translating gives CASSQDDSSYTIYF.

V usage is TRBV9 and J usage is TRBJ1-2; possibly TRBD1 for D (6 bases). Trimming pared 0 bases from V and 6 bases from J, leaving 12 bases between. This CDR3 is built from 14 residues. Germline-derived CDR1 and CDR2 are SGDLS and YYNGEE. The CDR3 region is CASSVALAGDGYTF. The DNA for the CDR3 is TGTGCCAGCAGCGTAGCTCTGGCAGGGGATGGCTACACCTTC.

This chain joins TRBV6-5 and TRBJ1-1; no firm D call. The CDR3 extends over 14 amino acids. Deletions cut 6 bases from V and 1 base from J, with 12 bases between. Germline V gene sequence: CDR1 MNHEY, CDR2 SVGAGI. CDR3 residues: CASRREDSNTEAFF. CDR3 nucleotide sequence: TGTGCCAGCAGGAGGGAAGACTCGAACACTGAAGCTTTCTTT.

This clonotype was seen a few times. The chain combines TRBV20-1 with TRBJ2-5; 11 bases fit TRBD2. Trimming at V came to 4 bases and at J to 4 bases, leaving 8 bases not matched to a gene. CDR1 is DFQATT, CDR2 SNEGSKA, per germline (reference sequence). The CDR3 loop spans 15 amino acids. CDR3 loop: CSATRLAGHLETQYF. The CDR3, as DNA: TGCAGTGCTACCCGACTAGCGGGACATTTAGAGACCCAGTACTTC.

This clonotype turned up a few times. Its ends do not fully match the called genes, so a read error is possible. CDR3 protein: CASSPVGVSSYNERFF. DNA of the CDR3: TGTGCCAGCAGCCCTGTTGGGGTTAGCTCCTACAATGAGCGGTTCTTC. The rearrangement joins TRBV14 to TRBJ2-1; D gene uncertain. Germline assignment: CDR1 SGHDN and CDR2 FVKESK. The CDR3 is 16 amino acids.